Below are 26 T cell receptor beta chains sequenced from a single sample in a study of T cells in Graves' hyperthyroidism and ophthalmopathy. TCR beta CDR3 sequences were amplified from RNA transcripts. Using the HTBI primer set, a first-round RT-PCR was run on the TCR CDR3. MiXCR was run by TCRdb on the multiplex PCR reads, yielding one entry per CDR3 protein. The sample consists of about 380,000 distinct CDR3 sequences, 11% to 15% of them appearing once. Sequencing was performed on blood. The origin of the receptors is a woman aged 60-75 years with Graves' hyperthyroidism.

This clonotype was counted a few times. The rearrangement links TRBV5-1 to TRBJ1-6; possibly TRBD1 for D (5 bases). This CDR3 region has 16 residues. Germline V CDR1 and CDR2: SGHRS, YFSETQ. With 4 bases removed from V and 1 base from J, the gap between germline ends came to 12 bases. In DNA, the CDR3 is TGCGCCAGCAGCCCGACAGCTAGATCCTATAATTCACCCCTCCACTTT. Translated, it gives CASSPTARSYNSPLHF.

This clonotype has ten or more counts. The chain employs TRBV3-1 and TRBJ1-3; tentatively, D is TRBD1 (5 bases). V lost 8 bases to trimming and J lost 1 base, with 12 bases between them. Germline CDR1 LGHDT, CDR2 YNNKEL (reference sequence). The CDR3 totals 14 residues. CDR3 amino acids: CASGPGVSGNTIYF. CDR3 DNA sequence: TGTGCCAGCGGCCCGGGGGTGTCTGGAAACACCATATATTTT.

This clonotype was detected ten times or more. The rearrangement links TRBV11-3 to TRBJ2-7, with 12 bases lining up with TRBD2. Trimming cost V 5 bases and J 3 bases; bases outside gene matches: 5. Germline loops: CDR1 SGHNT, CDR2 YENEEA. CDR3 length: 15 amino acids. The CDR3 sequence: CASSHRLAGVYEQYF. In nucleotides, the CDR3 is TGTGCCAGCAGCCATCGACTAGCGGGAGTCTACGAGCAGTACTTC.

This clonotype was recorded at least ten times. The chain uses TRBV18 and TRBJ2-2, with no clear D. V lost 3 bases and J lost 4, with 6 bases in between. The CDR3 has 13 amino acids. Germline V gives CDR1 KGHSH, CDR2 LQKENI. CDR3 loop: CASSPDTTGELFF. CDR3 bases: TGTGCCAGCTCACCTGATACCACCGGGGAGCTGTTTTTT.

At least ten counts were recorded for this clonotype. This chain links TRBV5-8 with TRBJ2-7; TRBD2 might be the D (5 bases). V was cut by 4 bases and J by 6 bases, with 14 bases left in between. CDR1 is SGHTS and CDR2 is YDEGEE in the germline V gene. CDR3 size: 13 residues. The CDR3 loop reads CASSVDFLGEQYF. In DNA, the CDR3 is TGTGCCAGCAGCGTGGACTTCCTAGGCGAGCAGTACTTC.

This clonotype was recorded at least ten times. In DNA form, the CDR3 reads TGTGCCAGCAGCCGTCGACAGGGAGAAGCTTTCTTT. Translating gives CASSRRQGEAFF. The V and J genes are TRBV7-3 and TRBJ1-1; TRBD1 agrees at 7 bases. V lost 5 bases, J lost 8 bases, and 5 bases stayed unmatched. Germline assignment: CDR1 SGHTA and CDR2 FQGTGA. The CDR3 is 12 amino acids.

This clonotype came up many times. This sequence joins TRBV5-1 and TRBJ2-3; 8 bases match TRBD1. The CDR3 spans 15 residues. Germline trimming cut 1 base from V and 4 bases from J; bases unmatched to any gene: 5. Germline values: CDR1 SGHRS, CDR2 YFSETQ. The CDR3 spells CASSLTGGKADTQYF. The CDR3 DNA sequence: TGCGCCAGCAGCTTGACAGGGGGGAAGGCAGATACGCAGTATTTT.

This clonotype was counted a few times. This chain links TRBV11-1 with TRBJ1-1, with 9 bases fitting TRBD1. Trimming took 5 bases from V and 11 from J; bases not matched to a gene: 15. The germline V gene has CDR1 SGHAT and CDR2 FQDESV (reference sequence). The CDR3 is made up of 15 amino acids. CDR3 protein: CASSIRGTGGDEAFF. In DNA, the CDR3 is TGTGCCAGCAGCATTAGAGGAACAGGGGGCGATGAGGCTTTCTTT.

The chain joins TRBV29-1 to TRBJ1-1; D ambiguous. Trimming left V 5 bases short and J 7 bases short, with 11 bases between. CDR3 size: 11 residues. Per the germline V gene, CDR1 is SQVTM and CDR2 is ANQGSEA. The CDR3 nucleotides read TGCAGCGTTTCCCAGGTGGATGAAGCTTTCTTT. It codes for CSVSQVDEAFF. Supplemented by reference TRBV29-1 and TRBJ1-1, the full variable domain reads SAVISQKPSRDICQRGTSLTIQCQVDSQVTMMFWYRQQPGQSLTLIATANQGSEATYESGFVIDKFPISRPNLTFSTLTVSNMSPEDSSIYLCSVSQVDEAFFGQGTRLTVV.

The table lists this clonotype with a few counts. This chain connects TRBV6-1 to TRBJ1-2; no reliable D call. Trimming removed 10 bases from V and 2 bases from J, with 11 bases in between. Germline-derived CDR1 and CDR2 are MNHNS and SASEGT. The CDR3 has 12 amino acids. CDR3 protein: CATHRGNYGYTF. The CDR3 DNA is TGTGCCACCCACCGAGGGAACTATGGCTACACCTTC.

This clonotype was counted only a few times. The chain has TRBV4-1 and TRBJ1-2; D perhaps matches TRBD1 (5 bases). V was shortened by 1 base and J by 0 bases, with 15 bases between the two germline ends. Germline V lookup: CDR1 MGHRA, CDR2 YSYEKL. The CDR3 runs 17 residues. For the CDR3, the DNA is TGCGCCAGCAGCCAAGTTATGGGGACGGACTCTAACTATGGCTACACCTTC. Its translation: CASSQVMGTDSNYGYTF.

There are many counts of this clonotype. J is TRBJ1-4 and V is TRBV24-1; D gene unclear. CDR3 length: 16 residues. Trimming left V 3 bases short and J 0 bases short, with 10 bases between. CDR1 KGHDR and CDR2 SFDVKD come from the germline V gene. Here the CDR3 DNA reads TGTGCCACCAGTGATCCGAAGGGTGCAACTAATGAAAAACTGTTTTTT. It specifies CATSDPKGATNEKLFF.

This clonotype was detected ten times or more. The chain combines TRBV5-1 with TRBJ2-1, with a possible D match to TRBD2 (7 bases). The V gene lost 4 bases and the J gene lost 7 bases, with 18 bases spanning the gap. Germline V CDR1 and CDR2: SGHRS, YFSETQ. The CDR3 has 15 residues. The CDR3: CASSPPSEGGNEQFF. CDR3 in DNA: TGCGCCAGCAGCCCCCCATCTGAGGGGGGGAATGAGCAGTTCTTC.

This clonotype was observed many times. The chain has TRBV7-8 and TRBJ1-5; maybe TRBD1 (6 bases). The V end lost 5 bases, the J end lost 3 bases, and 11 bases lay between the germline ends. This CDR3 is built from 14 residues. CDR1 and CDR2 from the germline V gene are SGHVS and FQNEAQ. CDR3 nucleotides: TGTGCCAGCAGCCATGACAGGCTCAATCAGCCCCAGCATTTT. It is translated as CASSHDRLNQPQHF.

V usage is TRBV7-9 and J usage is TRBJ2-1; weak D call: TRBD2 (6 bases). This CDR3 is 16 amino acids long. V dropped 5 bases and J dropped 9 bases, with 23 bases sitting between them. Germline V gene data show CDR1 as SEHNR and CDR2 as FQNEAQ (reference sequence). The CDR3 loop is CASSVPGTETRTEQFF. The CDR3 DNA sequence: TGTGCCAGCAGCGTACCCGGGACTGAGACTAGAACTGAGCAGTTCTTC.

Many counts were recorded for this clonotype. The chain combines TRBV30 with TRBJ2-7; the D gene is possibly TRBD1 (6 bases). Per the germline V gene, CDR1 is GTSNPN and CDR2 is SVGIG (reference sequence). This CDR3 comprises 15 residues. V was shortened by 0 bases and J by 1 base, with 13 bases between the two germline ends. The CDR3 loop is CAWSVRGFLSYEQYF. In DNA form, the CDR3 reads TGTGCCTGGAGTGTAAGGGGGTTCTTATCCTACGAGCAGTACTTC.

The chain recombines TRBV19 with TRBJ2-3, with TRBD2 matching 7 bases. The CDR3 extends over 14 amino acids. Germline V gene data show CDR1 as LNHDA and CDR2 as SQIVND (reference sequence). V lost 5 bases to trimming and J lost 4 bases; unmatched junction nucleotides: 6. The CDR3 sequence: CASSGGGGADTQYF. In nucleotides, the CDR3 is TGTGCCAGTAGTGGGGGGGGGGGTGCAGATACGCAGTATTTT.

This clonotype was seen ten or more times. This CDR3 is CASKTGASYEQYF. The CDR3 DNA is TGTGCCAGCAAAACAGGGGCATCCTACGAGCAGTACTTC. J is TRBJ2-7 and V is TRBV2; 7 bases are a match to TRBD1. CDR3 size: 13 residues. Germline V lookup: CDR1 SNHLY, CDR2 FYNNEI. Germline trimming cut 7 bases from V and 1 base from J; bases unmatched to any gene: 4.

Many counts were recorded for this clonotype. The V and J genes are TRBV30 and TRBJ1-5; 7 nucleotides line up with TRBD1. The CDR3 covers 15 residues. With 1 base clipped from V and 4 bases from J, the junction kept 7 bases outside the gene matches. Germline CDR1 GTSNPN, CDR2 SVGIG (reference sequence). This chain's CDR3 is CAWSELRGRNQPQHF. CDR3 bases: TGTGCCTGGAGTGAACTTAGGGGGCGGAATCAGCCCCAGCATTTT. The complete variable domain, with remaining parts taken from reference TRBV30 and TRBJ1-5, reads SQTIHQWPATLVQPVGSPLSLECTVEGTSNPNLYWYRQAAGRGLQLLFYSVGIGQISSEVPQNLSASRPQDRQFILSSKKLLLSDSGFYLCAWSELRGRNQPQHFGDGTRLSIL.

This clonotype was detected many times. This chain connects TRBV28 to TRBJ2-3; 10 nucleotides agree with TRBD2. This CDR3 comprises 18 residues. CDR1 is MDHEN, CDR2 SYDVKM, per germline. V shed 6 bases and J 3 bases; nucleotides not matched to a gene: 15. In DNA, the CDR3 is TGTGCCAGCAGCCAACGGACCGGACTAGCGGTTCATACAGATACGCAGTATTTT. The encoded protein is CASSQRTGLAVHTDTQYF.

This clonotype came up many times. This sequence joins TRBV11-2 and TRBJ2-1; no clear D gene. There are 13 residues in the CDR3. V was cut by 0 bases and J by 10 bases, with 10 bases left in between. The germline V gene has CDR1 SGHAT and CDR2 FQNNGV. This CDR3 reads CASSLDRSVEQFF. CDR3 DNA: TGTGCCAGCAGCTTAGATCGAAGTGTCGAGCAGTTCTTC. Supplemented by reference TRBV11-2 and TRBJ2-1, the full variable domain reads EAGVAQSPRYKIIEKRQSVAFWCNPISGHATLYWYQQILGQGPKLLIQFQNNGVVDDSQLPKDRFSAERLKGVDSTLKIQPAKLEDSAVYLCASSLDRSVEQFFGPGTRLTVL.

CDR3: CASSLDLLSPLHF. In DNA form, the CDR3 reads TGTGCCAGCAGCTTAGATCTTCTATCACCCCTCCACTTT. The rearrangement uses TRBV11-2 and TRBJ1-6; no clear D gene. The ends were cut back, 0 bases at V and 10 bases at J, with 7 bases in the middle. The germline V gene encodes CDR1 SGHAT and CDR2 FQNNGV. The length of the CDR3 is 13 residues.

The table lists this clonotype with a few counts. The CDR3 region has the DNA TGTGCCAGTAGTATGGCAGAATTCTCCTACGAGCAGTACTTC. It specifies CASSMAEFSYEQYF. This chain joins TRBV19 and TRBJ2-7; no firm D call. Germline V gene lookup returns CDR1 LNHDA and CDR2 SQIVND (reference sequence). The V end lost 3 bases, the J end lost 0 bases, and 9 bases lay between the germline ends. The CDR3 is made up of 14 amino acids.

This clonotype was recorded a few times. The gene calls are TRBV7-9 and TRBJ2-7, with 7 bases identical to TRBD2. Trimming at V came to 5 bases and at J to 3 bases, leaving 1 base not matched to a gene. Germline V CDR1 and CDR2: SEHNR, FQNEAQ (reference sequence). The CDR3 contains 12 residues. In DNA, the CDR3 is TGTGCCAGCAGCCGGGGGGTCTACGAGCAGTACTTC. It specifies CASSRGVYEQYF.

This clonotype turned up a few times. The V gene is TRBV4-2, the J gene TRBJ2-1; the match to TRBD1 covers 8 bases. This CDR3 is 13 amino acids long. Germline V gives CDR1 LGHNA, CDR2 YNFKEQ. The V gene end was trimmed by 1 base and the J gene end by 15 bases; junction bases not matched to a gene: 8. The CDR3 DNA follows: TGTGCCAGCAGCCAAGCTGGACAGGGTGTGGCGTTCTTC. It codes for CASSQAGQGVAFF.

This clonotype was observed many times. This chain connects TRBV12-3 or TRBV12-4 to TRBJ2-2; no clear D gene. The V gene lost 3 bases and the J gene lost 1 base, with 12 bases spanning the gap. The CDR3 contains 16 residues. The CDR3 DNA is TGTGCCAGCAGTTTTAGGTCGCACAGGAACACCGGGGAGCTGTTTTTT. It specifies CASSFRSHRNTGELFF.